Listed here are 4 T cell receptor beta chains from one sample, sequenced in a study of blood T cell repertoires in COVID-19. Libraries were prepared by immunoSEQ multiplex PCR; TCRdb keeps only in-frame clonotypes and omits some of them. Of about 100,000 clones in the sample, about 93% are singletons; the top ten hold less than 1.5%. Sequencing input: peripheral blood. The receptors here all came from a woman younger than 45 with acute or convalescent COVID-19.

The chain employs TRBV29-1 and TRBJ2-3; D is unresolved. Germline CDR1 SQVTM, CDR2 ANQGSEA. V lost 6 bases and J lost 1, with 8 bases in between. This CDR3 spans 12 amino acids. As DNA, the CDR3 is TGCAGCGTCAGGCAAGGCACAGATACGCAGTATTTT. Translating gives CSVRQGTDTQYF.

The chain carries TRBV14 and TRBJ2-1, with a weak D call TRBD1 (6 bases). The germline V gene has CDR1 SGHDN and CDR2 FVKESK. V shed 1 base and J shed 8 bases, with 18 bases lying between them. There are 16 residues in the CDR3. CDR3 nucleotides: TGTGCCAGCAGCCAAGTTGGTCTTTCCGAGGGGGATGAGCAGTTCTTC. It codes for CASSQVGLSEGDEQFF.

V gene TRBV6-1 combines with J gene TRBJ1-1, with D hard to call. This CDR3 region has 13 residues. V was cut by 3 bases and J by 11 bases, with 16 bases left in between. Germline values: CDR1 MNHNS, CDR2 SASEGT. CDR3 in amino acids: CASSEYEGRMAFF. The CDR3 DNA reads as TGTGCCAGCAGTGAGTACGAGGGTAGGATGGCTTTCTTT.

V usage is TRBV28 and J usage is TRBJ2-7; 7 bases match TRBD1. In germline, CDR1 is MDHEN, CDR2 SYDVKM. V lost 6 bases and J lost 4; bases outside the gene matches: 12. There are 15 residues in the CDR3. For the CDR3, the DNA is TGTGCCAGCAGATCAACCGGGACAGCGCCATACGAGCAGTACTTC. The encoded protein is CASRSTGTAPYEQYF.